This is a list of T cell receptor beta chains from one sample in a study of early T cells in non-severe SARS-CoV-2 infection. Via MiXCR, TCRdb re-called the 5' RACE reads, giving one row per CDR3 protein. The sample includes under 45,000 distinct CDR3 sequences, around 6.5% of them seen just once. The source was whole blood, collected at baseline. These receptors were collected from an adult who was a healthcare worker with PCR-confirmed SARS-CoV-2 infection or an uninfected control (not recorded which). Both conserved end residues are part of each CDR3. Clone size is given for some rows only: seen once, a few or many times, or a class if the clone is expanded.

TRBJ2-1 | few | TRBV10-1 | CASSGTPFGEQFF
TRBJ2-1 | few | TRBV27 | CASAPGLVSYNEQFF
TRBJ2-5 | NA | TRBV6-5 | CASSSTLGDRGETQYF
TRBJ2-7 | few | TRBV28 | CASRQGSYEQYF
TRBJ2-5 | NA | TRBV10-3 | CAISGSYQETQYF
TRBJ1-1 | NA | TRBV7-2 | CASSLVRGINTEAFF
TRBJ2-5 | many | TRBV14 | CASSQLAGELETQYF
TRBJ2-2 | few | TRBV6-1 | CASSYLTSGNNPGELFF
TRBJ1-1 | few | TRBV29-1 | CSVTGDGGTEAFF
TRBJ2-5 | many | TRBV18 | CASSRVVDPVTQYF
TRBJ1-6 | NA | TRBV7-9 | CASSTSSSYNSPLHF
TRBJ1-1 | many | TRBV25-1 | CASSPFGAGTEAFF
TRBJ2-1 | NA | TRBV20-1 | CSARLAGVWGEQFF
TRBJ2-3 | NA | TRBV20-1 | CSAVETGGSDTQYF
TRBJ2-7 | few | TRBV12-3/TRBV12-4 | CASSLQGSGTYEQYF
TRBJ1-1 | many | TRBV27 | CASRQTGREAFF
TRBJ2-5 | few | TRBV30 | CAWSRRNQETQYF
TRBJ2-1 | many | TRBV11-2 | CASSLSGTIYNEQFF
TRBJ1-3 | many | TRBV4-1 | CASSQDLDLPGNTIYF
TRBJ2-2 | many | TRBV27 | CASSFSVTGELFF
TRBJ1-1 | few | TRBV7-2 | CASSSRGGLNTEAFF
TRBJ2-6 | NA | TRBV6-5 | CASKKRASFSSGANVLTF
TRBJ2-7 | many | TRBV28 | CASIQTGGSEQYF
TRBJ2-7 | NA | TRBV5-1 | CASSPHLIGPNTYEQYF
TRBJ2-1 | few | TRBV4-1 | CASSRGQGEWNEQFF
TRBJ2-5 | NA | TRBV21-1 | CASSNRQGRWTQYF
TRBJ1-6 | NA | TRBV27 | CASSLSGGTGGRSPLHF
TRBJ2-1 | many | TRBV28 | CASSRLLSGSSYNEQFF
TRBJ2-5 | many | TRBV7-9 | CASSSGQVLETQYF
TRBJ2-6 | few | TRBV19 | CASSIGSGANVLTF
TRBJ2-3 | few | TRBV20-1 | CSARVPGGADTQYF
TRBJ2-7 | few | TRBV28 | CASSIPGTDDYEQYF
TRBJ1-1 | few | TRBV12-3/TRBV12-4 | CASRRGRTEAFF
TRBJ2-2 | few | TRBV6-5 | CASRRTGPLAGELFF
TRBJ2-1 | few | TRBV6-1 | CASRAPGHSEEQFF
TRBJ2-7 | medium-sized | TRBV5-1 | CASSSRPSEQYF
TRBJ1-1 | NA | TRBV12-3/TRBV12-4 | CASSQTRGNTEAFF
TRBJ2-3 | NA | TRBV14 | CASSQVSDTQYF
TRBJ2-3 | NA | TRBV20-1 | CSAIRDRGLEDTQYF
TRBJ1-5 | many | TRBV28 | CASIQGGNSNQPQHF
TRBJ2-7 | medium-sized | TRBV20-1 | CSGLDGGGSYEQYF
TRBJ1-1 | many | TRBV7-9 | CASSTQGDEAFF
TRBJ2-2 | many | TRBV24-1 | CATNRGWNTGELFF
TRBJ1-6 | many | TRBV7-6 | CASSLGQKNSPLHF
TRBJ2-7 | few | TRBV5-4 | CASSLGGRMSYEQYF
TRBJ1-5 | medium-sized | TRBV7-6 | CASSFGGQGQPQHF
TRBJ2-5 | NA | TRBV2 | CASSFLAEETQYF
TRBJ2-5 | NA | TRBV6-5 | CANRIGLAEETQYF
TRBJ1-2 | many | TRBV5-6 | CASSLPFSAFGYTF
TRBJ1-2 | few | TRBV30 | CAWTSSRYGYTF